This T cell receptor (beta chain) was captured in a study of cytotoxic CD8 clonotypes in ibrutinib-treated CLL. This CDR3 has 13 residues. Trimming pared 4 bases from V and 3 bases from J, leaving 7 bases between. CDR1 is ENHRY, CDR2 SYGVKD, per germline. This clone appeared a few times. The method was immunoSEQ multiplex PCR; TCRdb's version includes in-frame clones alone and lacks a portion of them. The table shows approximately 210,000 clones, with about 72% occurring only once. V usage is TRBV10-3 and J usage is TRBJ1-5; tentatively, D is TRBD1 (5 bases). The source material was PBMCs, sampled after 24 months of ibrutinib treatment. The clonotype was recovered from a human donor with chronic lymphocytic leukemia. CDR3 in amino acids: CAISATDNQPQHF. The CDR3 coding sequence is TGTGCCATCAGTGCGACAGACAATCAGCCCCAGCATTTT.